This T cell receptor beta chain was retrieved from a study of CD8+CD57+ T cells in acquired aplastic anemia. Study-wide context: Each DNA sample taken from sorted CD4+ and CD8+ cells came to 2.5 to 4 ug on average.

The V end lost 7 bases, the J end lost 4 bases, and 10 bases lay between the germline ends. The CDR3 sequence is 12 residues long. CDR1 is SGHVT and CDR2 is SQSDAQ in the germline V gene. CDR3 and TCR beta VDJ profiling relied on a genomic DNA template. Via MiXCR, TCRdb re-called the reads, giving one row per CDR3 protein. The sample shows more than 150,000 distinct CDR3 sequences, around three fifths of them seen only once. This clonotype occurred once. The gene calls are TRBV7-4 and TRBJ2-5; tentative D call: TRBD2 (5 bases). The clonotype was recovered from a human donor with severe aplastic anemia or a healthy control (not recorded which). What was sequenced was sorted CD4+, CD8+, or CD8+CD57+ T cells (not recorded which) from PBMCs. The CDR3 protein is CASMRDAETQYF. CDR3 in DNA: TGTGCCAGCATGAGGGATGCAGAGACCCAGTACTTC.